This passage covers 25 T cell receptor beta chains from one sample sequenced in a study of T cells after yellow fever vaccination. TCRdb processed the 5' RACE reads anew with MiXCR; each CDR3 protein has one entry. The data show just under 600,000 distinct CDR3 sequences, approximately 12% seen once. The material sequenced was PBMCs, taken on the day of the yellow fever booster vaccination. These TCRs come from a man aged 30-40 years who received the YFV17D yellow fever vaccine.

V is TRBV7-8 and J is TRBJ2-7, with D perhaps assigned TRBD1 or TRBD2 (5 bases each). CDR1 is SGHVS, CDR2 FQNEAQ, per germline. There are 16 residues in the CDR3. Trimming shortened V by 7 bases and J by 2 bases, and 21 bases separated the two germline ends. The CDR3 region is CASTPRGLRKTYEQYF. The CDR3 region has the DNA TGTGCCAGCACCCCACGGGGCCTAAGAAAAACCTACGAGCAGTACTTC.

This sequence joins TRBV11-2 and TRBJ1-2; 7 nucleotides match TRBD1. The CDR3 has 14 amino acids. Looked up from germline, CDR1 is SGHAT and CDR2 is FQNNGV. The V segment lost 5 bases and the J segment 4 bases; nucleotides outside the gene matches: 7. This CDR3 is CASSPSGGSYGYTF. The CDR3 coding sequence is TGTGCCAGCAGCCCCTCAGGGGGTTCCTATGGCTACACCTTC.

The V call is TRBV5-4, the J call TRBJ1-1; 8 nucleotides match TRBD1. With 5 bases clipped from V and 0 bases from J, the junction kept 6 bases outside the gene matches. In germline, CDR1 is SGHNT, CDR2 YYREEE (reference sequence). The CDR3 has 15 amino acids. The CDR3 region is CASRGTGGMNTEAFF. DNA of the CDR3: TGTGCCAGCAGAGGGACAGGCGGGATGAACACTGAAGCTTTCTTT.

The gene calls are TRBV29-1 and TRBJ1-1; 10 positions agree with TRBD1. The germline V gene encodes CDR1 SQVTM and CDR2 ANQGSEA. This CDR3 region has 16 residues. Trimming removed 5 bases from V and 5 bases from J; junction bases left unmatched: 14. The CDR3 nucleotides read TGCAGCGTTCCTCCCGCTTTCGACAGGGGGCAGACTGAAGCTTTCTTT. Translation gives CSVPPAFDRGQTEAFF.

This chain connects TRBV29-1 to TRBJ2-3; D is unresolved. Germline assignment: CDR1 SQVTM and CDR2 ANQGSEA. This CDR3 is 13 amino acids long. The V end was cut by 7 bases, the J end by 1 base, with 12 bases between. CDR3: CSGGQAGTDTQYF. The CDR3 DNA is TGCAGCGGTGGGCAGGCGGGCACAGATACGCAGTATTTT.

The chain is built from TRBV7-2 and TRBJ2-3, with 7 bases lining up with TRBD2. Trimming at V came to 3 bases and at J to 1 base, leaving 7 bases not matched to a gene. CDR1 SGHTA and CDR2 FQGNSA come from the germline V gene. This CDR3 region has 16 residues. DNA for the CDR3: TGTGCCAGCAGCTTCTCCGGGAGGCAGGGCACAGATACGCAGTATTTT. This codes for CASSFSGRQGTDTQYF.

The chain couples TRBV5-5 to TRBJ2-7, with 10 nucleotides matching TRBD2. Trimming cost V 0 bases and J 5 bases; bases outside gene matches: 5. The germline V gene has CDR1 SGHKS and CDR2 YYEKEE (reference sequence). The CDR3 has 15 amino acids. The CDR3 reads CASSLAPGLADEQYF. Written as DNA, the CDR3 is TGTGCCAGCAGCTTGGCCCCAGGACTAGCGGACGAGCAGTACTTC.

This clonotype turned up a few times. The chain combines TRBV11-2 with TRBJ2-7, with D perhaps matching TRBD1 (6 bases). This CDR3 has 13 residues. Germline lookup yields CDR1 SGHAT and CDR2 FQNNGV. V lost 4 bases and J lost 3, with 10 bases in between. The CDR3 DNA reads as TGTGCCAGCAGCTGGGGGACAATCTACGAGCAGTACTTC. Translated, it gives CASSWGTIYEQYF.

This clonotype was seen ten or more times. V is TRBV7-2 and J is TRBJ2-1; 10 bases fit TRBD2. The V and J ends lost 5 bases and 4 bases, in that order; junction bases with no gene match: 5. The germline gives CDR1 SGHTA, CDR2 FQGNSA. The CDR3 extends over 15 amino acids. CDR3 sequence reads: CASSQGLAEYNEQFF. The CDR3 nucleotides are TGTGCCAGCAGCCAAGGACTAGCGGAATACAATGAGCAGTTCTTC.

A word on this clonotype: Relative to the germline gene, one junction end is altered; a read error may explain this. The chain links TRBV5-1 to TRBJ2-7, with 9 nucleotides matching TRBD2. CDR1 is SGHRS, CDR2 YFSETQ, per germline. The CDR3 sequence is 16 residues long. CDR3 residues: CASSDLGAGGSFEQYF. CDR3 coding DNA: TGCGCCAGCAGCGATCTTGGAGCGGGAGGCTCCTTCGAGCAGTACTTC. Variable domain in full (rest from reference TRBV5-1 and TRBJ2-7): KAGVTQTPRYLIKTRGQQVTLSCSPISGHRSVSWYQQTPGQGLQFLFEYFSETQRNKGNFPGRFSGRQFSNSRSEMNVSTLELGDSALYLCASSDLGAGGSFEQYFGPGTRLTVT.

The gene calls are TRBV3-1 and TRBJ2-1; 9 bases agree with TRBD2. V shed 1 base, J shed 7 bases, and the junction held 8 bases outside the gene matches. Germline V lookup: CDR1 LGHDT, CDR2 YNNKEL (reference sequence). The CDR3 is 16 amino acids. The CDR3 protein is CASSQGVAGVWNEQFF. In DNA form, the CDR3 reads TGTGCCAGCAGCCAAGGGGTAGCGGGAGTTTGGAATGAGCAGTTCTTC.

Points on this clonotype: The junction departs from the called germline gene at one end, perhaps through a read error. CDR3: CCARDGQRDPLNEQFF. The CDR3, as DNA: TGCTGTGCTAGAGATGGCCAGCGGGACCCCCTCAATGAGCAGTTCTTC. This chain links TRBV20-1 with TRBJ2-1; 7 bases line up with TRBD2. Germline V CDR1 and CDR2: DFQATT, SNEGSKA (reference sequence). This CDR3 has 16 residues.

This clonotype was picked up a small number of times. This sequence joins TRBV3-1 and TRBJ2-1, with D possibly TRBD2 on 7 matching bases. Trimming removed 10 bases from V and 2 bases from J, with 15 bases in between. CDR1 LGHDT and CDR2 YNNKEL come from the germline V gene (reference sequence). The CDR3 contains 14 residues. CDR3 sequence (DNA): TGTGCCACCTGGGGGGGCGGAACCTACAATGAGCAGTTCTTC. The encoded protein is CATWGGGTYNEQFF.

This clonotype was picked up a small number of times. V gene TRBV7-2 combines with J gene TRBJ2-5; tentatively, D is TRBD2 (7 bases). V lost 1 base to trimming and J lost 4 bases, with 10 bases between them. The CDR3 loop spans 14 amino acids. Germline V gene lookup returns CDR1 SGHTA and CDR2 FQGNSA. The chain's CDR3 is CASSLVGGGETQYF. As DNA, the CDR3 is TGTGCCAGCAGCTTAGTAGGGGGGGGAGAGACCCAGTACTTC.

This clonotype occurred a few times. The CDR3: CASSLPGQNYNEQFF. Written as DNA, the CDR3 is TGTGCCAGCAGCCTACCGGGACAGAACTACAATGAGCAGTTCTTC. The V and J genes are TRBV7-2 and TRBJ2-1; TRBD1 agrees at 7 bases. Germline V gene lookup returns CDR1 SGHTA and CDR2 FQGNSA. Germline trimming cut 5 bases from V and 3 bases from J; bases unmatched to any gene: 7. The CDR3 has 15 amino acids.

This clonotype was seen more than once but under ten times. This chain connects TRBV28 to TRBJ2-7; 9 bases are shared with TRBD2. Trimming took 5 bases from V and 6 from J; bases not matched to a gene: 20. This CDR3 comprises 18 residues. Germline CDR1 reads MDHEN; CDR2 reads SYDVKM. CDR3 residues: CASSPLPSGRTYGPEQYF. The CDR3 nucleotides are TGTGCCAGCAGTCCTCTACCCAGCGGGAGGACCTACGGTCCCGAGCAGTACTTC.

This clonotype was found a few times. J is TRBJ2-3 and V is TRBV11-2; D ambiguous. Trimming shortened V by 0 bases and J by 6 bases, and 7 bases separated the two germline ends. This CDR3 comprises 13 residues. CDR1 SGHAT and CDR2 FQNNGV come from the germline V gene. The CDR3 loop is CASSLEPADTQYF. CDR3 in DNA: TGTGCCAGCAGCTTAGAACCAGCCGATACGCAGTATTTT.

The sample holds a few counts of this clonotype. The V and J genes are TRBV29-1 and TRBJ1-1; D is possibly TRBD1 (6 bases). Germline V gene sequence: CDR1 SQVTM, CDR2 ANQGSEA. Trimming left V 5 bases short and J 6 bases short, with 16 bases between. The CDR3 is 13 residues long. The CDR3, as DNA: TGCAGCGTTACTGGCCTGGGGGGCGCTGAAGCTTTCTTT. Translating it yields CSVTGLGGAEAFF.

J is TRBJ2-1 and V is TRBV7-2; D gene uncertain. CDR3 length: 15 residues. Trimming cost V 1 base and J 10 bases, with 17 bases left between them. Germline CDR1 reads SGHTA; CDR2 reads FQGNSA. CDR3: CASSLDGSGPREQFF. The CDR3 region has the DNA TGTGCCAGCAGCTTAGACGGGTCTGGGCCCCGCGAGCAGTTCTTC.

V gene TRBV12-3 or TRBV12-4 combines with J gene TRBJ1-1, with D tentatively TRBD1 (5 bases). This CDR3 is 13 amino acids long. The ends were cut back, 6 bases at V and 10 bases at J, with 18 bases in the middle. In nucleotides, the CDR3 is TGTGCCAGCAGCCCAGGGACCGCCGATGGAGCTTTCTTT. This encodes CASSPGTADGAFF.

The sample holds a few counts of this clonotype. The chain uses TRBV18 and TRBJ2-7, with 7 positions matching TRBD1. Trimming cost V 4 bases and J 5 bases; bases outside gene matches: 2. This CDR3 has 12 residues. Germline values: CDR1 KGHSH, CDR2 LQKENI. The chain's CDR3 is CASSQDRNEQYF. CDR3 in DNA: TGTGCCAGCTCACAGGACAGGAACGAGCAGTACTTC.

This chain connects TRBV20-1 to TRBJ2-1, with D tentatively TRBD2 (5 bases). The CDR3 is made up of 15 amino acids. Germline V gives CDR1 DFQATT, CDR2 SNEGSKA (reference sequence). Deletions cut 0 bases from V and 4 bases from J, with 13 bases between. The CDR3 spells CSARDSRLPYNEQFF. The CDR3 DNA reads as TGCAGTGCTAGAGATTCGCGACTACCATACAATGAGCAGTTCTTC.

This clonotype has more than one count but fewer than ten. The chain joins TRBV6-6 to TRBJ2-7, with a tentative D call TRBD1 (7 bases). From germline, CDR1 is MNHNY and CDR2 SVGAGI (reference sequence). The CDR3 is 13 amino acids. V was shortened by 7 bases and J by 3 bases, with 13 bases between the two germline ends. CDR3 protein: CASTNRGLYEQYF. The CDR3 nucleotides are TGTGCCAGCACTAACAGGGGACTCTACGAGCAGTACTTC.

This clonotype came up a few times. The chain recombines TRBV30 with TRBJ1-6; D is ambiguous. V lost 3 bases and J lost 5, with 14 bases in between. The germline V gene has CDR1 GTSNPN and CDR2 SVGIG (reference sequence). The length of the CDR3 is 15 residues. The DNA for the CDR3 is TGTGCCTGGAGCATAGGAGAAGCGGATAATTCACCCCTCCACTTT. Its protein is CAWSIGEADNSPLHF.

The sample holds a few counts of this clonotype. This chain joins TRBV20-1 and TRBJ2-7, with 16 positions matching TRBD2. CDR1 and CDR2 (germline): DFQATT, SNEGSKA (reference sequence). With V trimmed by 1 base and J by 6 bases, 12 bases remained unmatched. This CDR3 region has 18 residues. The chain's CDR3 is CSARVLPGLAGGPGEQYF. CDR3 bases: TGCAGTGCTAGAGTCTTACCGGGACTAGCGGGAGGGCCGGGCGAGCAGTACTTC.